This TCR beta chain appears in the sequencing data of a study of blood T cells in healthy people across ages. Across the whole study: About one barcoded beta molecule per two T cells was the capture yield of template switching.

Study results and limitations: Donors of long life had a larger count of naive CD4+ cells and greater diversity than aged donors.

Sample-barcoded 5' priming and a J-beta primer mix drove a second PCR of about 7 to 12 cycles. TCRdb itself ran the 5' RACE reads through MiXCR, one entry per CDR3 protein. The data contain about a million distinct CDR3 sequences, roughly two fifths of them singletons. This clonotype was seen a few times. Its cognate antigen is unknown. Donation came from healthy Caucasian individuals in Russia who were aged about 6 to 100. Donors each provided ten milliliters of peripheral blood. Trimming took 5 bases from V and 6 from J, leaving 11 bases between them. This CDR3 comprises 13 residues. The V and J genes are TRBV12-3 or TRBV12-4 and TRBJ2-1; no reliable D call. This TCR was recovered from a man younger than 35 in good health. Material for sequencing was blood. CDR3 protein: CASSMGQVNEQFF. The CDR3 nucleotides are TGTGCCAGCAGTATGGGCCAGGTCAATGAGCAGTTCTTC.